This entry describes one T cell receptor (beta chain). Germline assignment: CDR1 KGHSH and CDR2 LQKENI. The CDR3 runs to 17 residues. Trimming took 3 bases from V and 3 from J; bases not matched to a gene: 11. Only in-frame clones appear in the TCRdb table, and some are missing; sequencing was by immunoSEQ multiplex PCR. The sample comprises more than 200,000 clones, 65% to 90% of which are singletons, and under 14% rests with the top ten. These data come from a study of blood T cell repertoires in COVID-19. Material for sequencing was peripheral blood. The clonotype comes from a man aged 50-60 years with COVID-19, enrolled during active disease. V is TRBV18 and J is TRBJ2-7; 10 bases match TRBD1. CDR3: CASSPQLDRGKNYEQYF. In nucleotides, the CDR3 is TGTGCCAGCTCACCCCAGCTGGACAGGGGGAAGAACTACGAGCAGTACTTC.